The clone carrying this T cell receptor (beta chain) has ten or more counts. This sample was included in a study of T-cell reconstitution after alpha-beta-depleted transplantation in children. The V end was cut by 0 bases, the J end by 3 bases, with 10 bases between. This CDR3 is 14 amino acids long. Germline V gene data show CDR1 as SGHRS and CDR2 as YFSETQ. Using unique molecular identifiers, the investigators prepared the TCRbeta library. TCRdb called the PCR reads again in MiXCR, with one record for every CDR3 protein. The table lists hundreds of thousands of distinct CDR3 sequences, about an eighth of them singletons.

V is TRBV5-1 and J is TRBJ2-7; D unclear. The specimen was PBMCs, collected before TCRalphabeta/CD19-depleted stem cell transplant. The TCR was taken from a girl under 10 years old with congenital amegakaryocytic thrombocytopenia, due to receive a stem cell transplant. This CDR3 reads CASSLASQFYEQYF. CDR3 bases: TGCGCCAGCAGCTTGGCCAGTCAGTTCTACGAGCAGTACTTC.